These T cell receptor beta chains were read from a single sample in a study of shared clonotypes between healthy human individuals. Data came from immunoSEQ multiplex PCR; TCRdb stores just in-frame clones and leaves some out. This sample has just under 350,000 clones; roughly 80% occur once, and the top ten carry less than 11%. The sequenced material came from memory CD4+ T cells sorted from blood. Receptor source: a man aged 25 to 40 in good health. Each CDR3 is given with its conserved first and last residue. The order of the fields is J gene, CDR3 length, D gene, V gene, clone size, CDR3 protein, CDR3 DNA. The D gene is left open where the match is weak. Clone size is shown for a subset of rows, as once, few, many or a class of expanded clone.

j_gene: TRBJ2-5
len: 15
d_gene: TRBD1
v_gene: TRBV7-9
abundance: once
CDR3aa: CASSPDRPYQETQYF
CDR3nt: TGTGCCAGCAGCCCGGACAGGCCGTACCAAGAGACCCAGTACTTC

j_gene: TRBJ2-5
len: 17
d_gene: TRBD2
v_gene: TRBV29-1
abundance: NA
CDR3aa: CSVPVRLAGGWGETQYF
CDR3nt: TGCAGCGTACCGGTTAGGCTAGCGGGAGGCTGGGGAGAGACCCAGTACTTC

j_gene: TRBJ2-2
len: 12
d_gene: NA
v_gene: TRBV2
abundance: NA
CDR3aa: CASTQNTGELFF
CDR3nt: TGTGCCAGCACCCAAAACACCGGGGAGCTGTTTTTT

j_gene: TRBJ2-3
len: 19
d_gene: NA
v_gene: TRBV28
abundance: many
CDR3aa: CASKTPYTLRSSYTDTQYF
CDR3nt: TGTGCCAGCAAAACCCCATATACCCTCCGGTCGTCCTACACAGATACGCAGTATTTT

j_gene: TRBJ2-3
len: 16
d_gene: TRBD2
v_gene: TRBV19
abundance: once
CDR3aa: CASSLGGRGVGDTQYF
CDR3nt: TGTGCCAGTAGTCTCGGCGGGAGGGGCGTCGGAGATACGCAGTATTTT

j_gene: TRBJ2-2
len: 14
d_gene: TRBD2
v_gene: TRBV5-1
abundance: NA
CDR3aa: CASSWGLATGELFF
CDR3nt: TGCGCCAGCAGCTGGGGACTAGCCACCGGGGAGCTGTTTTTT

j_gene: TRBJ1-2
len: 15
d_gene: NA
v_gene: TRBV15
abundance: NA
CDR3aa: CATSRDRAVKNGYTF
CDR3nt: TGTGCCACCAGCAGAGATCGGGCGGTAAAGAACGGCTACACCTTC

j_gene: TRBJ2-5
len: 13
d_gene: NA
v_gene: TRBV5-1
abundance: NA
CDR3aa: CASSPKYQETQYF
CDR3nt: TGCGCCAGCAGCCCAAAGTACCAAGAGACCCAGTACTTC

j_gene: TRBJ1-1
len: 15
d_gene: NA
v_gene: TRBV15
abundance: NA
CDR3aa: CATSREGGRVREAFF
CDR3nt: TGTGCCACCAGCAGAGAAGGTGGCAGGGTGCGTGAAGCTTTCTTT

j_gene: TRBJ2-5
len: 18
d_gene: TRBD2
v_gene: TRBV18
abundance: NA
CDR3aa: CASSPLASGSNFVGTQYF
CDR3nt: TGTGCCAGCTCACCTCTTGCTAGCGGGAGCAATTTTGTAGGGACCCAGTACTTC

j_gene: TRBJ2-2
len: 16
d_gene: TRBD2
v_gene: TRBV29-1
abundance: NA
CDR3aa: CSASGLADSNTGELFF
CDR3nt: TGCAGCGCCTCCGGACTAGCGGATTCGAACACCGGGGAGCTGTTTTTT

j_gene: TRBJ2-3
len: 16
d_gene: NA
v_gene: TRBV5-1
abundance: NA
CDR3aa: CASTPGRGRSTDTQYF
CDR3nt: TGCGCCAGCACCCCAGGTAGGGGCCGGAGCACAGATACGCAGTATTTT

j_gene: TRBJ2-2
len: 16
d_gene: NA
v_gene: TRBV7-2
abundance: NA
CDR3aa: CASSSRWGLDTGELFF
CDR3nt: TGTGCCAGCAGCTCCCGGTGGGGACTGGACACCGGGGAGCTGTTTTTT

j_gene: TRBJ1-3
len: 15
d_gene: NA
v_gene: TRBV6-9
abundance: NA
CDR3aa: CASSYARGTGNTIYF
CDR3nt: TGTGCCAGCAGTTACGCGAGAGGGACGGGAAACACCATATATTTT

j_gene: TRBJ2-3
len: 15
d_gene: TRBD2
v_gene: TRBV18
abundance: few
CDR3aa: CASSRVLAGTDTQYF
CDR3nt: TGTGCCAGCTCACGAGTCTTAGCGGGGACAGATACGCAGTATTTT

j_gene: TRBJ1-1
len: 11
d_gene: NA
v_gene: TRBV6-5
abundance: many
CDR3aa: CASSYGMGAFF
CDR3nt: TGTGCCAGCAGTTATGGGATGGGAGCTTTCTTT

j_gene: TRBJ2-5
len: 15
d_gene: TRBD1
v_gene: TRBV5-1
abundance: NA
CDR3aa: CASSLGTGSGETQYF
CDR3nt: TGCGCCAGCAGCTTGGGGACAGGGTCGGGGGAGACCCAGTACTTC

j_gene: TRBJ2-3
len: 17
d_gene: NA
v_gene: TRBV12-2
abundance: NA
CDR3aa: CASRLEGPAQSTDTQYF
CDR3nt: TGTGCAAGTCGCTTAGAGGGTCCAGCGCAGAGCACAGATACGCAGTATTTT

j_gene: TRBJ2-1
len: 16
d_gene: TRBD2
v_gene: TRBV7-2
abundance: NA
CDR3aa: CASSFSSGSVFNEQFF
CDR3nt: TGTGCCAGCAGCTTCTCGAGCGGGAGCGTCTTCAATGAGCAGTTCTTC

j_gene: TRBJ2-2
len: 16
d_gene: TRBD2
v_gene: TRBV4-1
abundance: few
CDR3aa: CAIDPQLAGNTGELFF
CDR3nt: TGCGCCATCGACCCCCAACTAGCGGGCAACACCGGGGAGCTGTTTTTT

j_gene: TRBJ2-7
len: 15
d_gene: NA
v_gene: TRBV7-9
abundance: once
CDR3aa: CASSPGAVDSYEQYF
CDR3nt: TGTGCCAGCAGCCCTGGGGCGGTGGACTCCTACGAGCAGTACTTC

j_gene: TRBJ2-7
len: 14
d_gene: NA
v_gene: TRBV7-6
abundance: few
CDR3aa: CASSLGPSSYEQYF
CDR3nt: TGTGCCAGCAGCTTAGGTCCGAGCTCCTACGAGCAGTACTTC